This T cell receptor (beta chain) was documented in a study of CD8+CD57+ T cells in acquired aplastic anemia. Regarding the study as a whole: Patients and healthy controls showed no significant CD8+ Simpson's diversity difference. The number of CD8+ CDR3 sequences shared by patients and controls was fewer than 35.

Trimming took 1 base from V and 7 from J; bases not matched to a gene: 5. Germline V gene sequence: CDR1 LGHNA, CDR2 YNFKEQ. This CDR3 is built from 15 residues. In regard to this clonotype: As yet, its antigen is unknown.

Template material for TCR beta VDJ and CDR3 profiling consisted of genomic DNA. Each CDR3 protein gets one entry after TCRdb re-called the reads with MiXCR. The sample consists of more than 100,000 distinct CDR3 sequences, 48% of them appearing once. Sequenced sample: sorted CD4+, CD8+, or CD8+CD57+ T cells (not recorded which) from PBMCs. The rearrangement joins TRBV4-2 to TRBJ2-1, with 9 positions matching TRBD1. The source is a human donor in good health, serving as a control. This chain's CDR3 is CASSQAGTGLNEQFF. CDR3 sequence (DNA): TGTGCCAGCAGCCAAGCCGGGACAGGGTTGAATGAGCAGTTCTTC.